One sample yielded the 3 T cell receptor beta chains listed below, sequenced in a study of PD-1 blockade in classical Hodgkin lymphoma. Each and every patient relapsed after autologous stem cell transplantation, and patients got differing brentuximab vedotin exposure. Libraries were prepared by immunoSEQ multiplex PCR; TCRdb keeps only in-frame clonotypes and omits some of them. The table includes thousands of clones, about 83% detected once. Here the sequenced sample was peripheral blood mononuclear cells (PBMCs), taken at baseline. The receptor set was obtained from a human donor with classical Hodgkin lymphoma.

The chain combines TRBV19 with TRBJ2-7, with 10 bases aligning to TRBD2. J lost 3 bases, V lost 1 base, and 3 bases had no gene match. Germline CDR1 is LNHDA and CDR2 is SQIVND (reference sequence). The CDR3 extends over 15 amino acids. In nucleotides, the CDR3 is TGTGCCAGTAGTATAGTGGCTAGCGGGAGCTACGAGCAGTACTTC. It is translated as CASSIVASGSYEQYF.

This clone has a handful of counts. The chain has TRBV10-3 and TRBJ1-1; D uncertain. The CDR3 contains 12 residues. V lost 4 bases, J lost 5 bases, and 8 bases lay in between. CDR1 and CDR2 (germline): ENHRY, SYGVKD. In DNA form, the CDR3 reads TGTGCCATCAGTGGGGGTGATACTGAAGCTTTCTTT. It translates to CAISGGDTEAFF.

The V and J genes are TRBV4-3 and TRBJ2-2; TRBD2 agrees at 7 bases. V dropped 1 base and J dropped 6; count of bases not matched to a gene: 2. The germline CDR1 and CDR2 sequences are LGHNA and YSLEER. This CDR3 region has 14 residues. The CDR3 protein is CASSQAGGAGELFF. CDR3 in DNA: TGCGCCAGCAGCCAAGCGGGAGGTGCCGGGGAGCTGTTTTTT.